Sequencing of this TCR beta chain was carried out in a study of Graves' ophthalmopathy and Graves' hyperthyroidism. Study conclusions and caveats: Blood shared most expanded thyroid clonotypes above 0.001 frequency.

This clonotype occurred many times. Its specificity is not known. The V gene's germline CDR1 is SGHNT and CDR2 YENEEA. The V segment lost 2 bases and the J segment 3 bases; nucleotides outside the gene matches: 6. The CDR3 has 16 residues. The study amplified TCR beta CDR3 regions using RNA transcripts. First-round RT-PCR relied on HTBI primers, and a second-round multiplex PCR came next. TCRdb recomputed calls from the multiplex PCR reads with MiXCR, one row per CDR3 protein. The data hold about 150,000 distinct CDR3 sequences, with 30% to 45% observed a single time. Sequences were obtained from peripheral blood. This receptor was taken from a woman aged 40 to 50 with Graves' ophthalmopathy. The chain couples TRBV11-3 to TRBJ2-5; TRBD2 agrees at 10 bases. CDR3 region: CASSLYLAGEEETQYF. The CDR3 DNA sequence: TGTGCCAGCAGCTTATATCTAGCGGGGGAGGAAGAGACCCAGTACTTC.